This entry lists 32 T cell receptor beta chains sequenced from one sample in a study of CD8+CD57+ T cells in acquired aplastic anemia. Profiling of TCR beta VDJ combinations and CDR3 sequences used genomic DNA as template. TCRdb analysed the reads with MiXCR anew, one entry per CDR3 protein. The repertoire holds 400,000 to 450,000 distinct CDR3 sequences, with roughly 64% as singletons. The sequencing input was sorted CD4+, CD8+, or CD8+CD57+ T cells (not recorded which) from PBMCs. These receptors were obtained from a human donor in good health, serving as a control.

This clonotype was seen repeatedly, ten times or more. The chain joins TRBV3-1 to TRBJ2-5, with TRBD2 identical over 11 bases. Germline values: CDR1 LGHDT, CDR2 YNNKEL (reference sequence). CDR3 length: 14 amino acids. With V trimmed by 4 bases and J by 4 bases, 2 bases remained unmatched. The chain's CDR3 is CASSLGLAGETQYF. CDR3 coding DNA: TGTGCCAGCAGCCTCGGACTAGCGGGAGAGACCCAGTACTTC.

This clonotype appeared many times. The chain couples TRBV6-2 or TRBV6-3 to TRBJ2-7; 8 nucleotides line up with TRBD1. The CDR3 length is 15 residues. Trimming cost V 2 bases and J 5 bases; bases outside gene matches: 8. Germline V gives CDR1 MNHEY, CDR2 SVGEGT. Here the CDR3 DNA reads TGTGCCAGCAGTTACCCTGGACAGGGCGTAGACGAGCAGTACTTC. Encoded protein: CASSYPGQGVDEQYF.

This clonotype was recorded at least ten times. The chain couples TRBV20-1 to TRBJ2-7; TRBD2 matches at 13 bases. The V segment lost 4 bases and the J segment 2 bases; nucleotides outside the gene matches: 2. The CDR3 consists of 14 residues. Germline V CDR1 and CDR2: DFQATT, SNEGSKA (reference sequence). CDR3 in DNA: TGCAGTGCTATGACTAGCGGGGGGACCTACGAGCAGTACTTC. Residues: CSAMTSGGTYEQYF.

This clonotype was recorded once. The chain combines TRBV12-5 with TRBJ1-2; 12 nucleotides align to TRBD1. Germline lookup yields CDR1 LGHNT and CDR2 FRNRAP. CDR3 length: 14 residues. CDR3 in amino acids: CASRATGQGAGYTF. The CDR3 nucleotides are TGTGCCAGCCGTGCAACGGGACAGGGGGCTGGCTACACCTTC. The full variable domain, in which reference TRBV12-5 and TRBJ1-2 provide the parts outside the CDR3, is DARVTQTPRHKVTEMGQEVTMRCQPILGHNTVFWYRQTMMQGLELLAYFRNRAPLDDSGMPKDRFSAEMPDATLATLKIQPSEPRDSAVYFCASRATGQGAGYTFGSGTRLTVV.

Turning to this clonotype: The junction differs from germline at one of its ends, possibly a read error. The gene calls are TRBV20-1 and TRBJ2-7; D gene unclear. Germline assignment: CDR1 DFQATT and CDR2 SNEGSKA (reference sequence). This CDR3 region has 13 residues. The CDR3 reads CSARRHGSFEQYF. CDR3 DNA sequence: TGCAGTGCTCGGCGGCACGGATCCTTCGAGCAGTACTTC.

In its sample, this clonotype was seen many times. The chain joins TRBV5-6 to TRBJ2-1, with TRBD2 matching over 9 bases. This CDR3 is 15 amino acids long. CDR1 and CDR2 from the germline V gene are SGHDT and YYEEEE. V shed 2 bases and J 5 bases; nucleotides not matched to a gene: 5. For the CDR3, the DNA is TGTGCCAGCAGCTTCGGGACTAGCAGAGACAATGAGCAGTTCTTC. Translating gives CASSFGTSRDNEQFF.

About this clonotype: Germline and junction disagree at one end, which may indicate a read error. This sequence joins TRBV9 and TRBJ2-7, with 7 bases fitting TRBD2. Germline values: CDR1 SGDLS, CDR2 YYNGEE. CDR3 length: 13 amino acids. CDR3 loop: CATSSSGESDTQF. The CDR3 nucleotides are TGTGCCACCAGCTCTAGCGGCGAGTCAGATACGCAGTTC.

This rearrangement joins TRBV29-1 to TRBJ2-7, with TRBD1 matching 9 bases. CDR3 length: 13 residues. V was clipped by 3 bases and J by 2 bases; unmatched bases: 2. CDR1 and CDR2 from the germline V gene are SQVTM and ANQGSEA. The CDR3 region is CSVETGGAYEQYF. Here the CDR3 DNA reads TGCAGCGTTGAGACAGGGGGGGCCTACGAGCAGTACTTC.

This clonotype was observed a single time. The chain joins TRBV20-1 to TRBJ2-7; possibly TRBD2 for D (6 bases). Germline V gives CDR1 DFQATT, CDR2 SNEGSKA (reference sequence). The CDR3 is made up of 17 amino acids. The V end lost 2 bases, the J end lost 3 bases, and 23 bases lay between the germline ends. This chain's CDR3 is CSARRSGNTGGIYEQYF. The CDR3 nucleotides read TGCAGTGCTAGACGGTCGGGCAACACCGGGGGAATCTACGAGCAGTACTTC.

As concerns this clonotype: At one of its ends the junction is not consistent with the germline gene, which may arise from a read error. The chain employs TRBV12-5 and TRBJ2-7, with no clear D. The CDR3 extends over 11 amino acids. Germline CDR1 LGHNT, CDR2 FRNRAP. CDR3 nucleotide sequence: TGTGCTAGTGGTCCCCGCTACGAGCGGTACTTC. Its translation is CASGPRYERYF.

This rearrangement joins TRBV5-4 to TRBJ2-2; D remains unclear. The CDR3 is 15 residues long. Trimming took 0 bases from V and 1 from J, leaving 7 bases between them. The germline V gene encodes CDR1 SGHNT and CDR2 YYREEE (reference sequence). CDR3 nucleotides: TGTGCCAGCAGCTTGGCCGCTGGGAACACCGGGGAGCTGTTTTTT. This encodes CASSLAAGNTGELFF.

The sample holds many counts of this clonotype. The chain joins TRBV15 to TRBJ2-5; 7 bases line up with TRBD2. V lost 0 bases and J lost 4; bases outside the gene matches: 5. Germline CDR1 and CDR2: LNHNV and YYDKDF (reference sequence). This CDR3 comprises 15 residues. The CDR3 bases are TGTGCCACCAGCAGAGAGGGGGGGGGGACAGAGACCCAGTACTTC. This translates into CATSREGGGTETQYF.

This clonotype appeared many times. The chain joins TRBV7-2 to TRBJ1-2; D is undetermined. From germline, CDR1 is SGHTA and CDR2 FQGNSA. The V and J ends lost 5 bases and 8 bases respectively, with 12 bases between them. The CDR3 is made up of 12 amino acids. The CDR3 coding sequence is TGTGCCAGCAGCCCCTCGGTGGGCGGCTACACCTTC. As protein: CASSPSVGGYTF.

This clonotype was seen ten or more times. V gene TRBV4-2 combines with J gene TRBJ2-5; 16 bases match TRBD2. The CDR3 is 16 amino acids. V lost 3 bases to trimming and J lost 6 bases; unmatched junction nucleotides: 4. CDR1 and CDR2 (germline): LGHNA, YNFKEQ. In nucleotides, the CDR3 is TGTGCCAGCAGCCAGGGACTAGCGGGGGGGCCGAAGACCCAGTACTTC. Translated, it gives CASSQGLAGGPKTQYF.

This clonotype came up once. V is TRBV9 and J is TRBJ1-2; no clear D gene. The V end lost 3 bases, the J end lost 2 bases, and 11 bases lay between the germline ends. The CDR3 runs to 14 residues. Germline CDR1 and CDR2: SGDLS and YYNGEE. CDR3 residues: CASSDTNPNYGYTF. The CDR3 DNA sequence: TGTGCCAGCAGCGATACCAATCCGAACTATGGCTACACCTTC. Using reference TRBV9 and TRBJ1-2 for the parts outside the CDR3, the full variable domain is DSGVTQTPKHLITATGQRVTLRCSPRSGDLSVYWYQQSLDQGLQFLIQYYNGEERAKGNILERFSAQQFPDLHSELNLSSLELGDSALYFCASSDTNPNYGYTFGSGTRLTVV.

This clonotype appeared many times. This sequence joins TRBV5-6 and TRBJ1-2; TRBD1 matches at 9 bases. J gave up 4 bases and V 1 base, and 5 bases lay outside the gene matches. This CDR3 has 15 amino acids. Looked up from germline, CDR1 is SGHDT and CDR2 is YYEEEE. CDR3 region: CASSLRDRGFYGYTF. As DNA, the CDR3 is TGTGCCAGCAGCTTGCGAGACAGGGGGTTCTATGGCTACACCTTC.

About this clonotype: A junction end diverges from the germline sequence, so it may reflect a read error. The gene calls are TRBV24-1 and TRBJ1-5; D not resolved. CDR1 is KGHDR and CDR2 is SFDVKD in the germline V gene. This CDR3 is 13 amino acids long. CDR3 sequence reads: CASSYGSDQRKHF. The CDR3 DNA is TGTGCCAGCAGTTACGGAAGCGATCAGCGGAAGCATTTT.

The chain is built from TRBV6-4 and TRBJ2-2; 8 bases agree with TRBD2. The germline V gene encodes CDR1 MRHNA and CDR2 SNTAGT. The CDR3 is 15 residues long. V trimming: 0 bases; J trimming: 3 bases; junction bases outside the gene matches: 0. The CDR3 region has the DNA TGTGCCAGCAGTGACTCCGGGGGGGACACCGGGGAGCTGTTTTTT. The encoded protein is CASSDSGGDTGELFF.

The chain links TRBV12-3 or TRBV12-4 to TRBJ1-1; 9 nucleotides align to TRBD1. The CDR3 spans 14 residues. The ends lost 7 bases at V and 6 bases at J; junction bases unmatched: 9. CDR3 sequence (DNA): TGTGCCAGCATAATGACAGGGGGTAGCGCTGAAGCTTTCTTT. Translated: CASIMTGGSAEAFF.

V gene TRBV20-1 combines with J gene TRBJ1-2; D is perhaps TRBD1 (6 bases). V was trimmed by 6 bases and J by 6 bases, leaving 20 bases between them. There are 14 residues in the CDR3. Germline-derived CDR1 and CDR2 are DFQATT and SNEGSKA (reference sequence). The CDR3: CSAQLAGGENGYTF. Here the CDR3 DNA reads TGCAGTGCCCAACTAGCGGGGGGCGAAAATGGCTACACCTTC.

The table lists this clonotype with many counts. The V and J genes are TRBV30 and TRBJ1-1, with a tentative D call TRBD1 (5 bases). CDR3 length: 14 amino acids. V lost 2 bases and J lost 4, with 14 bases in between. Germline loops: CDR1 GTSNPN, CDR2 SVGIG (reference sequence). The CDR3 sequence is CAWSSWTTSTEAFF. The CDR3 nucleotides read TGTGCCTGGAGTAGCTGGACAACTTCCACTGAAGCTTTCTTT.

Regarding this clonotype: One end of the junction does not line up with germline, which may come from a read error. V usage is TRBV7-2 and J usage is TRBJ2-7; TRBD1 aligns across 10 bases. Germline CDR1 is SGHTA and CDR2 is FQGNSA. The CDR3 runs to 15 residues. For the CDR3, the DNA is TGCGCCAGCAGCCAAGGACAGGGGGATACCTACGAGCAGTACTTC. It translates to CASSQGQGDTYEQYF.

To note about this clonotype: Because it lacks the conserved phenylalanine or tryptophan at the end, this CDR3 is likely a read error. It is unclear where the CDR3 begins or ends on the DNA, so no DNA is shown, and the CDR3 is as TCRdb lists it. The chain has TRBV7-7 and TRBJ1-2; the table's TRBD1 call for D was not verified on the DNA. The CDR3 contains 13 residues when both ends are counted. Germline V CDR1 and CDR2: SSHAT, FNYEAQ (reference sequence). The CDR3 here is CASSLVGQGKTQY.

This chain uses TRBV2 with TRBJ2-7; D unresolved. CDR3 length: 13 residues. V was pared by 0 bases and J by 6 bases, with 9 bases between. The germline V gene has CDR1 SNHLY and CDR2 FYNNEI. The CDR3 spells CASSEASEAEQYF. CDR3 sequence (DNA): TGTGCCAGCAGTGAAGCGTCCGAGGCCGAGCAGTACTTC.

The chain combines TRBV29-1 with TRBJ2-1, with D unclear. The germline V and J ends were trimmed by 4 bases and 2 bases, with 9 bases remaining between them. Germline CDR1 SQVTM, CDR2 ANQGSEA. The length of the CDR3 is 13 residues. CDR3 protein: CSVAATPYNEQFF. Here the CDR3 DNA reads TGCAGCGTTGCCGCGACCCCCTACAATGAGCAGTTCTTC.

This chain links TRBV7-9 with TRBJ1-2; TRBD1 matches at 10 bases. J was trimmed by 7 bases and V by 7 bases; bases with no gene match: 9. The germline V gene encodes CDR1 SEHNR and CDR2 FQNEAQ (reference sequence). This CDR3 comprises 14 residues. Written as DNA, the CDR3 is TGTGCCAGCACCAGGGGACAGGGGACCGGTGGCTACACCTTC. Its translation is CASTRGQGTGGYTF.

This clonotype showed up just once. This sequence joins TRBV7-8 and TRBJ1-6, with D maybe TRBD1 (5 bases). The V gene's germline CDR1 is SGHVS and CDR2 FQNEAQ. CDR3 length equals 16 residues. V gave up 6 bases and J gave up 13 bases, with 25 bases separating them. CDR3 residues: CASSFFNRWSCYPLHF. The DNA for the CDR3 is TGTGCCAGCAGTTTCTTTAACAGGTGGTCTTGTTACCCCCTCCACTTT.

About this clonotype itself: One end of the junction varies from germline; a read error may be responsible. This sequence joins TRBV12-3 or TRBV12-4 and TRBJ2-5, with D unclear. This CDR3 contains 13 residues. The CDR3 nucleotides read TGCGCCAGCAGTTTAACGGGCTTAGAGACCCAGTACTTC. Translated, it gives CASSLTGLETQYF.

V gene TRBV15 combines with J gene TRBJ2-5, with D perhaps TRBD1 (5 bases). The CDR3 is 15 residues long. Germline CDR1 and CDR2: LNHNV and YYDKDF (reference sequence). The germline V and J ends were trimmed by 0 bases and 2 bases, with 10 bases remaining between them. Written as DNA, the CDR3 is TGTGCCACCAGCAGAGATATGGGGCCACAAGAGACCCAGTACTTC. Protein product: CATSRDMGPQETQYF.

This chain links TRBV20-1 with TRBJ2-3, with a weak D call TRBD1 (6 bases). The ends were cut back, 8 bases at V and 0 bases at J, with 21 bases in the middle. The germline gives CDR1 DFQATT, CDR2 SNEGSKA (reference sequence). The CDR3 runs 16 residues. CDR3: CSRDGRQDTSTDTQYF. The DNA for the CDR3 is TGCAGTAGAGATGGAAGACAGGACACTAGCACAGATACGCAGTATTTT.

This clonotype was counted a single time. CDR3 nucleotides: TGTGCCAGCAGCCAGCGACTAGGGGGGGTAAACGCCCAGTACTTC. Protein sequence: CASSQRLGGVNAQYF. The gene calls are TRBV7-2 and TRBJ2-7; tentative D call: TRBD2 (7 bases). Germline V gene lookup returns CDR1 SGHTA and CDR2 FQGNSA. The CDR3 covers 15 residues. The germline V and J ends were trimmed by 5 bases and 10 bases, with 24 bases remaining between them.

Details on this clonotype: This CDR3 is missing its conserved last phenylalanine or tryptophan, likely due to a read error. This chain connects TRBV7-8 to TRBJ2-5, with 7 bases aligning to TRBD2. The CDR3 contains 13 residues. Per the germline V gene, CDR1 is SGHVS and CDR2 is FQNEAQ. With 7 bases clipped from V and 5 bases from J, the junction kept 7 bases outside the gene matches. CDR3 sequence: CASTLAGVETQYY. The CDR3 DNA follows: TGTGCCAGCACACTCGCGGGGGTTGAGACCCAGTACTAC.